This is a list of T cell receptor beta chains from one sample in a study of early T cells in non-severe SARS-CoV-2 infection. TCRdb re-called the 5' RACE reads through MiXCR, storing one row per CDR3 protein. The sample has approximately 65,000 distinct CDR3 sequences; roughly an eighth are singletons. The sample was whole blood. The receptors were sampled from an adult who was a healthcare worker with PCR-confirmed SARS-CoV-2 infection or an uninfected control (not recorded which). Each CDR3 is given with its conserved first and last residue. The order of the fields is V gene, clone size, D gene, J gene, CDR3 protein, CDR3 DNA. The D gene is left open where the match is weak. Clone size is given for some rows only: seen once, a few or many times, or a class if the clone is expanded.

v_call: TRBV7-2; clone_size: -; d_call: -; j_call: TRBJ2-3; cdr3_aa: CASSLRGSGTDTQYF; cdr3_nt: TGTGCCAGCAGCCTAAGAGGTTCGGGCACAGATACGCAGTATTTT
v_call: TRBV2; clone_size: -; d_call: -; j_call: TRBJ2-7; cdr3_aa: CASSERWAPSYEQYF; cdr3_nt: TGTGCCAGCAGTGAAAGATGGGCGCCCTCCTACGAGCAGTACTTC
v_call: TRBV20-1; clone_size: many; d_call: -; j_call: TRBJ2-3; cdr3_aa: CSAARLVLSTDTQYF; cdr3_nt: TGCAGTGCGGCCCGACTAGTCCTTAGCACAGATACGCAGTATTTT
v_call: TRBV28; clone_size: -; d_call: -; j_call: TRBJ2-2; cdr3_aa: CASTKGRELFF; cdr3_nt: TGTGCCAGCACCAAGGGCCGGGAGCTGTTTTTT
v_call: TRBV29-1; clone_size: -; d_call: -; j_call: TRBJ2-7; cdr3_aa: CSVLIGTSYEQYF; cdr3_nt: TGCAGCGTGCTCATCGGGACCAGCTACGAGCAGTACTTC
v_call: TRBV12-3/TRBV12-4; clone_size: few; d_call: -; j_call: TRBJ1-5; cdr3_aa: CASSLQGYNQPQHF; cdr3_nt: TGTGCCAGCAGTTTACAGGGGTATAATCAGCCCCAGCATTTT
v_call: TRBV6-2/TRBV6-3; clone_size: -; d_call: -; j_call: TRBJ2-7; cdr3_aa: CASSRRSYEQYF; cdr3_nt: TGTGCCAGCAGCCGTCGCTCCTACGAGCAGTACTTC
v_call: TRBV6-5; clone_size: many; d_call: -; j_call: TRBJ2-1; cdr3_aa: CASKVTGMVNEQFF; cdr3_nt: TGTGCCAGCAAGGTAACAGGGATGGTGAATGAGCAGTTCTTC
v_call: TRBV4-1; clone_size: -; d_call: -; j_call: TRBJ2-3; cdr3_aa: CASSQGEAFQADTQYF; cdr3_nt: TGCGCCAGCAGCCAAGGAGAAGCGTTTCAGGCAGATACGCAGTATTTT
v_call: TRBV6-5; clone_size: -; d_call: -; j_call: TRBJ2-5; cdr3_aa: CASRGRGGEETQYF; cdr3_nt: TGTGCCAGCAGGGGAAGGGGCGGAGAGGAGACCCAGTACTTC
v_call: TRBV7-9; clone_size: many; d_call: -; j_call: TRBJ1-3; cdr3_aa: CASSPTLPGGSGNTIYF; cdr3_nt: TGTGCCAGCAGCCCCACTCTTCCAGGCGGTTCTGGAAACACCATATATTTT
v_call: TRBV5-1; clone_size: many; d_call: -; j_call: TRBJ1-1; cdr3_aa: CASSLSSRNINPEAFF; cdr3_nt: TGCGCCAGCAGCTTATCCTCAAGGAACATTAATCCTGAAGCTTTCTTT
v_call: TRBV2; clone_size: few; d_call: -; j_call: TRBJ1-1; cdr3_aa: CAGRVQTNTEAFF; cdr3_nt: TGTGCCGGCAGGGTCCAGACCAACACTGAAGCTTTCTTT
v_call: TRBV5-1; clone_size: few; d_call: -; j_call: TRBJ1-4; cdr3_aa: CASSPGGLGDYNEKLFF; cdr3_nt: TGCGCCAGCAGCCCGGGAGGCTTGGGGGACTATAATGAAAAACTGTTTTTT
v_call: TRBV5-6; clone_size: -; d_call: TRBD1; j_call: TRBJ1-1; cdr3_aa: CARTGRDTEAFF; cdr3_nt: TGTGCCAGGACAGGGAGGGACACTGAAGCTTTCTTT
v_call: TRBV6-6; clone_size: few; d_call: TRBD2; j_call: TRBJ2-1; cdr3_aa: CASSRPHSGGKYNEQFF; cdr3_nt: TGTGCCAGCAGTCGACCCCACAGCGGGGGGAAATACAATGAGCAGTTCTTC
v_call: TRBV6-2/TRBV6-3; clone_size: -; d_call: -; j_call: TRBJ2-1; cdr3_aa: CASSYSESSNEQFF; cdr3_nt: TGTGCCAGCAGTTACTCGGAGTCCTCAAATGAGCAGTTCTTC
v_call: TRBV6-2/TRBV6-3; clone_size: -; d_call: -; j_call: TRBJ1-5; cdr3_aa: CASSRGGAQPQHF; cdr3_nt: TGTGCCAGCAGCCGCGGGGGGGCTCAGCCCCAGCATTTT
v_call: TRBV6-1; clone_size: -; d_call: -; j_call: TRBJ2-3; cdr3_aa: CASSEGRTGADTQYF; cdr3_nt: TGTGCCAGCAGTGAAGGACGGACGGGTGCAGATACGCAGTATTTT
v_call: TRBV28; clone_size: few; d_call: -; j_call: TRBJ1-1; cdr3_aa: CASSDLANTEAFF; cdr3_nt: TGTGCCAGCAGCGATTTGGCGAACACTGAAGCTTTCTTT
v_call: TRBV30; clone_size: -; d_call: TRBD1; j_call: TRBJ2-7; cdr3_aa: CAWSGRDRWIYEQYF; cdr3_nt: TGTGCCTGGAGTGGAAGGGACAGGTGGATTTACGAGCAGTACTTC
v_call: TRBV18; clone_size: many; d_call: -; j_call: TRBJ2-1; cdr3_aa: CASSPGTALYNEQFF; cdr3_nt: TGTGCCAGCTCACCAGGGACGGCCCTATACAATGAGCAGTTCTTC
v_call: TRBV12-3/TRBV12-4; clone_size: many; d_call: -; j_call: TRBJ2-4; cdr3_aa: CASSNGGNIQYF; cdr3_nt: TGTGCCAGCAGCAACGGGGGAAACATTCAGTACTTC
v_call: TRBV7-2; clone_size: many; d_call: -; j_call: TRBJ1-1; cdr3_aa: CASSLELGAAFF; cdr3_nt: TGTGCCAGCAGCTTAGAACTGGGGGCAGCTTTCTTT
v_call: TRBV7-6; clone_size: -; d_call: -; j_call: TRBJ2-1; cdr3_aa: CASSAPGTNSYNEQFF; cdr3_nt: TGTGCCAGCAGCGCTCCGGGGACAAACTCCTACAATGAGCAGTTCTTC
v_call: TRBV6-2/TRBV6-3; clone_size: many; d_call: -; j_call: TRBJ2-2; cdr3_aa: CASIRGQRGTGELFF; cdr3_nt: TGTGCCAGCATACGGGGGCAACGTGGAACCGGGGAGCTGTTTTTT
v_call: TRBV29-1; clone_size: -; d_call: -; j_call: TRBJ1-1; cdr3_aa: CSGGVNTEAFF; cdr3_nt: TGCAGCGGTGGGGTGAACACTGAAGCTTTCTTT
v_call: TRBV29-1; clone_size: few; d_call: TRBD2; j_call: TRBJ2-1; cdr3_aa: CSAGLAGAYSYNEQFF; cdr3_nt: TGCAGCGCGGGACTAGCGGGGGCCTATAGCTACAATGAGCAGTTCTTC
v_call: TRBV2; clone_size: -; d_call: -; j_call: TRBJ1-1; cdr3_aa: CASSSSGRDTEAFF; cdr3_nt: TGTGCCAGCAGCTCATCAGGGAGGGACACTGAAGCTTTCTTT
v_call: TRBV24-1; clone_size: -; d_call: -; j_call: TRBJ2-1; cdr3_aa: CATSDPKSSYNEQFF; cdr3_nt: TGTGCCACCAGTGATCCGAAAAGCTCCTACAATGAGCAGTTCTTC
v_call: TRBV3-1; clone_size: many; d_call: -; j_call: TRBJ2-5; cdr3_aa: CASSQGQRATVQETQYF; cdr3_nt: TGTGCCAGCAGCCAAGGGCAACGGGCGACTGTGCAAGAGACCCAGTACTTC
v_call: TRBV28; clone_size: -; d_call: TRBD2; j_call: TRBJ2-3; cdr3_aa: CASSFGGGVTDTQYF; cdr3_nt: TGTGCCAGCAGTTTCGGGGGGGGCGTCACAGATACGCAGTATTTT
v_call: TRBV6-1; clone_size: few; d_call: -; j_call: TRBJ2-2; cdr3_aa: CASRDAGQTGELFF; cdr3_nt: TGTGCCAGTAGGGACGCCGGGCAGACCGGGGAGCTGTTTTTT
v_call: TRBV27; clone_size: few; d_call: -; j_call: TRBJ2-1; cdr3_aa: CASSLVGDGEQFF; cdr3_nt: TGTGCCAGCAGTTTGGTAGGGGATGGTGAGCAGTTCTTC
v_call: TRBV28; clone_size: few; d_call: -; j_call: TRBJ2-6; cdr3_aa: CASSPDQLSGANVLTF; cdr3_nt: TGTGCCAGCAGTCCAGATCAGTTATCTGGGGCCAACGTCCTGACTTTC
v_call: TRBV6-6; clone_size: many; d_call: TRBD1; j_call: TRBJ1-1; cdr3_aa: CASRRQGLLNTEAFF; cdr3_nt: TGTGCCAGCAGGCGACAGGGGCTTCTGAACACTGAAGCTTTCTTT
v_call: TRBV5-1; clone_size: once; d_call: -; j_call: TRBJ1-2; cdr3_aa: CASSLEGPTYGYTF; cdr3_nt: TGCGCCAGCAGCCTGGAGGGGCCAACCTATGGCTACACCTTC
v_call: TRBV9; clone_size: few; d_call: -; j_call: TRBJ1-4; cdr3_aa: CASSRRDHNEKLFF; cdr3_nt: TGTGCCAGCAGCCGGAGGGACCACAATGAAAAACTGTTTTTT
v_call: TRBV13; clone_size: many; d_call: -; j_call: TRBJ1-1; cdr3_aa: CASSPNDLNTEAFF; cdr3_nt: TGTGCCAGCAGCCCGAACGACCTGAACACTGAAGCTTTCTTT
v_call: TRBV9; clone_size: -; d_call: -; j_call: TRBJ2-2; cdr3_aa: CASSVASDTGELFF; cdr3_nt: TGTGCCAGCAGCGTAGCATCAGACACCGGGGAGCTGTTTTTT
v_call: TRBV29-1; clone_size: few; d_call: -; j_call: TRBJ1-1; cdr3_aa: CSVERAGVLTEAFF; cdr3_nt: TGCAGCGTTGAAAGGGCAGGAGTATTGACTGAAGCTTTCTTT
v_call: TRBV7-8; clone_size: -; d_call: -; j_call: TRBJ2-7; cdr3_aa: CASSFGTGLNEQYF; cdr3_nt: TGTGCCAGCAGCTTCGGCACAGGGTTGAACGAGCAGTACTTC
v_call: TRBV6-2/TRBV6-3; clone_size: many; d_call: -; j_call: TRBJ2-1; cdr3_aa: CASSSARYNEQFF; cdr3_nt: TGTGCCAGCAGTTCTGCCAGGTACAATGAGCAGTTCTTC
v_call: TRBV6-5; clone_size: many; d_call: TRBD2; j_call: TRBJ2-1; cdr3_aa: CASSPRLAGQNNEQFF; cdr3_nt: TGTGCCAGCAGTCCTCGACTAGCGGGGCAAAACAATGAGCAGTTCTTC
v_call: TRBV7-8; clone_size: -; d_call: -; j_call: TRBJ1-5; cdr3_aa: CASSLVVWGGNQPQHF; cdr3_nt: TGTGCCAGCAGCTTAGTAGTTTGGGGTGGCAATCAGCCCCAGCATTTT
v_call: TRBV29-1; clone_size: -; d_call: -; j_call: TRBJ1-1; cdr3_aa: CSAYGLMNTEAFF; cdr3_nt: TGCAGCGCCTACGGACTGATGAACACTGAAGCTTTCTTT
v_call: TRBV3-2; clone_size: -; d_call: -; j_call: TRBJ2-1; cdr3_aa: CASSHRGHEQFF; cdr3_nt: TGTGCCAGCAGCCACAGGGGGCATGAGCAGTTCTTC
v_call: TRBV7-9; clone_size: few; d_call: -; j_call: TRBJ1-2; cdr3_aa: CASSPMAGALYYGYTF; cdr3_nt: TGTGCCAGCAGCCCCATGGCAGGGGCCCTCTACTATGGCTACACCTTC
v_call: TRBV10-2; clone_size: many; d_call: TRBD2; j_call: TRBJ2-7; cdr3_aa: CASTGLLRTSGGRLTYEQYF; cdr3_nt: TGCGCCAGCACCGGACTGCTCAGGACTAGCGGGGGCCGACTGACCTACGAGCAGTACTTC
v_call: TRBV10-2; clone_size: many; d_call: -; j_call: TRBJ2-7; cdr3_aa: CASSQGPDEQYF; cdr3_nt: TGCGCCAGCAGTCAGGGGCCAGACGAGCAGTACTTC
v_call: TRBV29-1; clone_size: -; d_call: -; j_call: TRBJ2-5; cdr3_aa: CSVAGARQVHQETQYF; cdr3_nt: TGCAGCGTGGCCGGCGCCCGACAGGTACACCAAGAGACCCAGTACTTC
v_call: TRBV11-2; clone_size: many; d_call: -; j_call: TRBJ1-2; cdr3_aa: CASSPTRVTGYTF; cdr3_nt: TGTGCCAGCAGCCCTACCAGGGTGACCGGCTACACCTTC
v_call: TRBV12-5; clone_size: few; d_call: -; j_call: TRBJ2-5; cdr3_aa: CASGSSIHPKETQYF; cdr3_nt: TGTGCTAGTGGTTCAAGCATCCACCCTAAAGAGACCCAGTACTTC
v_call: TRBV29-1; clone_size: few; d_call: -; j_call: TRBJ2-1; cdr3_aa: CSVEWAGESYNEQFF; cdr3_nt: TGCAGCGTTGAATGGGCCGGGGAGTCCTACAATGAGCAGTTCTTC
v_call: TRBV29-1; clone_size: -; d_call: -; j_call: TRBJ1-1; cdr3_aa: CSGTRTVNTEAFF; cdr3_nt: TGCAGCGGGACACGGACGGTGAACACTGAAGCTTTCTTT